The 29 T cell receptor beta chains reported below all come from one sample, sequenced in a study of shared clonotypes between healthy human individuals (TCRdb year 2020). Library preparation was by the immunoSEQ multiplex PCR assay. TCRdb took this table from immuneACCESS and kept in-frame rearrangements with V and J called. Such tables lack part of the clones; where checked against another copy, unresolved V genes explain under half of the gap, and the rest is unexplained. The sample table contains over a million clones; only one count was recorded for approximately 80% of them. 0.61% of the sample is taken by the ten largest. Sequencing used memory CD4+ T cells from PBMCs. Per the publication, the cell subset or site label means: CD45RA-negative fraction. The receptors come from a young man in good health. Some clones in this sample may be carry-over from other donors' samples.

Note on this clone: A far larger clone is off by one base, so a read error is likely. Other DNA sequences in the sample encode the same CDR3. V and J are TRBV28 and TRBJ1-2, with D unclear. The germline gives CDR1 MDHEN, CDR2 SYDVKM. The CDR3 is 12 amino acids. V was pared by 1 base and J by 4 bases, with 4 bases between. CDR3 sequence reads: CASSLYGYGYTF. The CDR3, as DNA: TGTGCCAGCAGTTTATATGGCTATGGCTACACCTTC.

This sequence joins TRBV19 and TRBJ1-5, with 10 bases fitting TRBD1. Per the germline V gene, CDR1 is LNHDA and CDR2 is SQIVND (reference sequence). This CDR3 comprises 16 residues. V lost 6 bases and J lost 0; bases outside the gene matches: 5. CDR3 residues: CASRTGGLYSNQPQHF. The CDR3 coding sequence is TGTGCCAGTAGGACAGGGGGCTTGTATAGCAATCAGCCCCAGCATTTT.

The chain couples TRBV7-2 to TRBJ2-3; D is unclear. Trimming removed 5 bases from V and 2 bases from J, with 8 bases in between. The germline V gene has CDR1 SGHTA and CDR2 FQGNSA. The CDR3 consists of 13 residues. The CDR3 is CASSPPATDTQYF. CDR3 nucleotide sequence: TGTGCCAGCAGCCCACCCGCCACAGATACGCAGTATTTT.

V is TRBV19 and J is TRBJ2-1; no firm D call. Between the trimmed V and J ends, which lost 3 bases and 10 bases, there was a span of 13 bases. This CDR3 has 13 residues. Germline CDR1 LNHDA, CDR2 SQIVND (reference sequence). CDR3 bases: TGTGCCAGTAGTATGGGCCCCCGTGGGGAGCAGTTCTTC. Encoded protein: CASSMGPRGEQFF.

The table lists this clone with a count of one. The rearrangement joins TRBV13 to TRBJ1-2; 12 nucleotides match TRBD1. V shed 4 bases, J shed 7 bases, and the junction held 7 bases outside the gene matches. Per the germline V gene, CDR1 is PRHDT and CDR2 is FYEKMQ (reference sequence). The CDR3 loop spans 15 amino acids. CDR3 nucleotides: TGTGCCAGCAGCTCCTTGGGACAGGGGGCATCTGGCTACACCTTC. Translating gives CASSSLGQGASGYTF.

On this clone: This could be a read error, since a much larger clone is one nucleotide away. The chain joins TRBV4-2 to TRBJ2-2; D is unresolved. Germline V gene sequence: CDR1 LGHNA, CDR2 YNFKEQ. The V end was cut by 4 bases, the J end by 1 base, with 10 bases between. The CDR3 has 15 amino acids. The CDR3 here is CASSRQTGNTGELFF. For the CDR3, the DNA is TGTGCCAGCAGCCGCCAGACTGGGAACACCGGGGAGCTGTTTTTT.

The chain is built from TRBV14 and TRBJ2-3; 7 bases are a match to TRBD2. This CDR3 is 13 amino acids long. CDR1 and CDR2 (germline): SGHDN, FVKESK. V lost 8 bases and J lost 1; bases outside the gene matches: 3. This chain's CDR3 is CASGRAGTDTQYF. DNA for the CDR3: TGTGCCAGCGGGAGGGCGGGCACAGATACGCAGTATTTT.

The CDR3 here is CASSRTGAGELFF. CDR3 nucleotides: TGTGCCAGCTCACGAACAGGGGCCGGGGAGCTGTTTTTT. The chain employs TRBV18 and TRBJ2-2; TRBD1 aligns across 7 bases. The CDR3 length is 13 residues. Germline assignment: CDR1 KGHSH and CDR2 LQKENI. Trimming took 4 bases from V and 6 from J; bases not matched to a gene: 2.

This clone was found once. Different DNA sequences within this sample yield the same CDR3. The genes are TRBV7-9 and TRBJ2-5; 12 nucleotides align to TRBD2. CDR1 is SEHNR, CDR2 FQNEAQ, per germline (reference sequence). There are 14 residues in the CDR3. Losses at the gene ends were 5 bases for V and 4 bases for J; bases not matched to a gene: 2. CDR3 loop: CASSATSGRETQYF. CDR3 nucleotides: TGTGCCAGCAGCGCGACTAGCGGGAGAGAGACCCAGTACTTC.

In its sample, this clone was seen once. The V gene is TRBV6-5, the J gene TRBJ2-7; maybe TRBD2 (6 bases). In germline, CDR1 is MNHEY, CDR2 SVGAGI. Trimming removed 0 bases from V and 6 bases from J, with 15 bases in between. This CDR3 region has 15 residues. The CDR3 sequence is CASSYSGPGRSEQYF. The CDR3 DNA is TGTGCCAGCAGTTACTCTGGGCCGGGGAGGAGCGAGCAGTACTTC.

About this clone: A far larger clone is a single base away, which makes a read error likely. Additional DNA sequences in this sample encode the identical CDR3. V usage is TRBV5-4 and J usage is TRBJ2-3; D remains ambiguous. The CDR3 contains 12 residues. Trimming removed 4 bases at V and 2 bases at J, with 5 bases between. From germline, CDR1 is SGHNT and CDR2 YYREEE (reference sequence). As DNA, the CDR3 is TGTGCCAGCAGCCTGAACACAGATACGCAGTATTTT. Translating gives CASSLNTDTQYF.

The rearrangement links TRBV5-4 to TRBJ2-1; tentatively, D is TRBD2 (6 bases). The CDR3 sequence is 12 residues long. Trimming pared 3 bases from V and 8 bases from J, leaving 9 bases between. Germline V gene data show CDR1 as SGHNT and CDR2 as YYREEE (reference sequence). DNA for the CDR3: TGTGCCAGCAGCTGGGAGCGGGATGAGCAGTTCTTC. Amino acid sequence: CASSWERDEQFF. The variable domain in full, with the rest retrieved from reference TRBV5-4 and TRBJ2-1, is ETGVTQSPTHLIKTRGQQVTLRCSSQSGHNTVSWYQQALGQGPQFIFQYYREEENGRGNFPPRFSGLQFPNYSSELNVNALELDDSALYLCASSWERDEQFFGPGTRLTVL.

This clone has just a few counts. The CDR3 reads CATSRPPGLAVAKNIQYF. The CDR3 DNA reads as TGTGCCACCAGCAGACCCCCGGGACTAGCGGTAGCCAAAAACATTCAGTACTTC. The genes are TRBV15 and TRBJ2-4, with 11 nucleotides matching TRBD2. The CDR3 extends over 18 amino acids. The V and J ends lost 2 bases and 0 bases, in that order; junction bases with no gene match: 6. Germline V gene data show CDR1 as LNHNV and CDR2 as YYDKDF (reference sequence).

The chain combines TRBV11-3 with TRBJ2-1; 9 nucleotides agree with TRBD1. The germline gives CDR1 SGHNT, CDR2 YENEEA. The V and J ends lost 5 bases and 4 bases, in that order; junction bases with no gene match: 6. This CDR3 is built from 15 residues. In nucleotides, the CDR3 is TGTGCCAGCAGCAAACAGGGGGCCATTTACAATGAGCAGTTCTTC. It encodes CASSKQGAIYNEQFF.

The J gene is TRBJ1-2, the V gene TRBV27, with D uncertain. The CDR3 is 15 residues long. Germline V gene data show CDR1 as MNHEY and CDR2 as SMNVEV (reference sequence). Trimming pared 0 bases from V and 2 bases from J, leaving 10 bases between. The CDR3, as DNA: TGTGCCAGCAGTTTATCGTTTCGGGCCAACTATGGCTACACCTTC. It encodes CASSLSFRANYGYTF.

The V gene is TRBV7-8, the J gene TRBJ2-5; D might be TRBD1 or TRBD2, each matching 5 bases. Germline-derived CDR1 and CDR2 are SGHVS and FQNEAQ. Trimming took off 1 base at V and 1 base at J, with 13 bases between the two ends. The CDR3 contains 16 residues. In nucleotides, the CDR3 is TGTGCCAGCAGCTTAGTGGGTGGGGGTGGCCAAGAGACCCAGTACTTC. Its protein product is CASSLVGGGGQETQYF.

Notes on this clone: This CDR3 is also generated by other DNA sequences in the sample. The rearrangement uses TRBV5-4 and TRBJ2-7; unclear D gene. V dropped 0 bases and J dropped 3 bases, with 4 bases sitting between them. Germline lookup yields CDR1 SGHNT and CDR2 YYREEE (reference sequence). The CDR3 length is 12 residues. The CDR3 DNA sequence: TGTGCCAGCAGCTTGGATCTCTACGAGCAGTACTTC. Its protein is CASSLDLYEQYF.

The chain carries TRBV7-2 and TRBJ2-1; D possibly corresponds to TRBD1 (7 bases). V was pared by 3 bases and J by 13 bases, with 13 bases between. CDR3 length: 12 residues. The germline gives CDR1 SGHTA, CDR2 FQGNSA. Written as DNA, the CDR3 is TGTGCCAGCAGCTTCGGAGGGGACAGACAGTTCTTC. It yields the protein CASSFGGDRQFF.

The chain recombines TRBV5-1 with TRBJ2-1; 11 nucleotides agree with TRBD2. The CDR3 covers 15 residues. Germline V gene lookup returns CDR1 SGHRS and CDR2 YFSETQ. The ends lost 4 bases at V and 6 bases at J; junction bases unmatched: 6. CDR3 in DNA: TGCGCCAGCAGCACCGGGACTAGCGGCCCCAATGAGCAGTTCTTC. As protein: CASSTGTSGPNEQFF.

The V and J genes are TRBV7-3 and TRBJ2-7, with 12 bases aligning to TRBD2. There are 15 residues in the CDR3. Per germline, CDR1 SGHTA and CDR2 FQGTGA. Trimming cost V 5 bases and J 6 bases; bases outside gene matches: 8. The CDR3 DNA is TGTGCCAGCAGCCCGCGGACTAGCGGGACGATCGAGCAGTACTTC. Its translation: CASSPRTSGTIEQYF.

This clone was recorded a few times. V gene TRBV29-1 combines with J gene TRBJ1-2; D gene uncertain. Germline CDR1 and CDR2: SQVTM and ANQGSEA. CDR3 length: 13 residues. Trimming removed 3 bases from V and 6 bases from J, with 14 bases in between. The CDR3 coding sequence is TGCAGCGTTGAGAGTGGCCGTCGAAATGGCTACACCTTC. Translated: CSVESGRRNGYTF.

This rearrangement joins TRBV10-3 to TRBJ2-5, with D perhaps assigned TRBD1 or TRBD2 (6 bases each). The CDR3 has 13 residues. The ends were cut back, 6 bases at V and 3 bases at J, with 11 bases in the middle. Germline V gives CDR1 ENHRY, CDR2 SYGVKD. CDR3 protein: CAIRGGWEETQYF. In nucleotides, the CDR3 is TGTGCCATCAGAGGGGGGTGGGAAGAGACCCAGTACTTC.

The V call is TRBV2, the J call TRBJ2-2, with TRBD1 identical over 7 bases. The V gene's germline CDR1 is SNHLY and CDR2 FYNNEI. The CDR3 contains 15 residues. Losses at the gene ends were 4 bases for V and 9 bases for J; bases not matched to a gene: 11. Written as DNA, the CDR3 is TGTGCCAGCAGTGGTACAGGGGTGAGGGATCGGGAGCTGTTTTTT. This sequence encodes CASSGTGVRDRELFF.

The chain is built from TRBV5-1 and TRBJ2-7; the match to TRBD2 covers 8 bases. The CDR3 loop spans 14 amino acids. Germline V CDR1 and CDR2: SGHRS, YFSETQ. The junction had 7 bases not matched to a gene; V was cut back by 3 bases and J by 5 bases. The CDR3 here is CASSSSGSSNEQYF. CDR3 DNA: TGCGCCAGCAGCTCGAGCGGGAGTTCGAACGAGCAGTACTTC.

The chain combines TRBV28 with TRBJ2-1, with TRBD2 identical over 12 bases. V dropped 4 bases and J dropped 0; count of bases not matched to a gene: 13. Germline CDR1 reads MDHEN; CDR2 reads SYDVKM. The CDR3 runs to 20 residues. The CDR3 region has the DNA TGTGCCAGCAGTTCCCTAGGGGGACTAGCGGGTTGGATCTCCTACAATGAGCAGTTCTTC. Protein product: CASSSLGGLAGWISYNEQFF.

V usage is TRBV18 and J usage is TRBJ1-5; 11 nucleotides line up with TRBD1. Trimming took 3 bases from V and 3 from J; bases not matched to a gene: 4. CDR1 and CDR2 (germline): KGHSH, LQKENI. The CDR3 length is 16 residues. The CDR3 reads CASSPGQGAINQPQHF. The CDR3 DNA reads TGTGCCAGCTCACCCGGACAGGGGGCTATCAATCAGCCCCAGCATTTT.

The rearrangement joins TRBV28 to TRBJ1-5; D is possibly TRBD1 (5 bases). Trimming pared 6 bases from V and 4 bases from J, leaving 16 bases between. There are 15 residues in the CDR3. Germline CDR1 is MDHEN and CDR2 is SYDVKM. The chain's CDR3 is CASSRDLGINQPQHF. The CDR3 region has the DNA TGTGCCAGCAGCCGGGACCTCGGGATAAATCAGCCCCAGCATTTT.

This chain connects TRBV7-9 to TRBJ2-3; D may be TRBD2 (6 bases). This CDR3 is built from 17 residues. Trimming left V 5 bases short and J 6 bases short, with 24 bases between. CDR1 SEHNR and CDR2 FQNEAQ come from the germline V gene (reference sequence). In DNA form, the CDR3 reads TGTGCCAGCAGCCCTTTGGTCGCGCGGGAACGCGGCGATACGCAGTATTTT. It translates to CASSPLVARERGDTQYF.

The chain employs TRBV6-1 and TRBJ1-5; tentatively, D is TRBD1 (6 bases). The germline gives CDR1 MNHNS, CDR2 SASEGT. V was clipped by 3 bases and J by 8 bases, with 11 bases between them. The CDR3 covers 13 residues. The CDR3: CASSEDSIKPQHF. The CDR3 nucleotides are TGTGCCAGCAGTGAGGACAGCATAAAGCCCCAGCATTTT.